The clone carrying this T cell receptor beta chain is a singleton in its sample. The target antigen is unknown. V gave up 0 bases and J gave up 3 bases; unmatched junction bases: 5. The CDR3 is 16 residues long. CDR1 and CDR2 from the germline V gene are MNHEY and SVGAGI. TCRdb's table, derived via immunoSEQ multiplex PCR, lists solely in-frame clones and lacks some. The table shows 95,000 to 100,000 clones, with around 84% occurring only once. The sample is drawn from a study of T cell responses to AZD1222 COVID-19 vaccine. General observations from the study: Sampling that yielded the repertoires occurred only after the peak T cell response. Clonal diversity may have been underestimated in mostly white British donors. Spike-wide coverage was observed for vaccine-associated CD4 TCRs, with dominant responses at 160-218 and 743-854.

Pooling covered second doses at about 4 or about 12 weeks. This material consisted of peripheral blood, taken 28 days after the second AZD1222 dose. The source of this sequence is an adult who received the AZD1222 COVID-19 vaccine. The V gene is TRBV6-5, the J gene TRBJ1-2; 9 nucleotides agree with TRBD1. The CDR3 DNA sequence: TGTGCCAGCAGTTACTCGAATACAGGGGGCTACTATGGCTACACCTTC. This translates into CASSYSNTGGYYGYTF.